This TCR beta chain was sequenced during a study of T cell repertoires in cytomegalovirus infection. TCRdb itself ran the reads through MiXCR, one entry per CDR3 protein. The sample holds about half a million distinct CDR3 sequences, approximately 40% seen once. Trimming cost V 3 bases and J 9 bases, with 12 bases left between them. The CDR3 spans 12 residues. Comments on this clonotype: As yet, its antigen is unknown.

This specimen consisted of cultured PBMCs, obtained from culture after CMV antigen stimulation. The source is a human donor in good health (CMV status not recorded). Some clones in this sample may be carry-over from other donors' samples. This chain connects TRBV12-3 or TRBV12-4 to TRBJ2-7; D unresolved. This CDR3 is CASSLSGWRQYF. The DNA of the CDR3 is TGTGCCAGCAGTTTGTCCGGATGGAGGCAGTACTTC.